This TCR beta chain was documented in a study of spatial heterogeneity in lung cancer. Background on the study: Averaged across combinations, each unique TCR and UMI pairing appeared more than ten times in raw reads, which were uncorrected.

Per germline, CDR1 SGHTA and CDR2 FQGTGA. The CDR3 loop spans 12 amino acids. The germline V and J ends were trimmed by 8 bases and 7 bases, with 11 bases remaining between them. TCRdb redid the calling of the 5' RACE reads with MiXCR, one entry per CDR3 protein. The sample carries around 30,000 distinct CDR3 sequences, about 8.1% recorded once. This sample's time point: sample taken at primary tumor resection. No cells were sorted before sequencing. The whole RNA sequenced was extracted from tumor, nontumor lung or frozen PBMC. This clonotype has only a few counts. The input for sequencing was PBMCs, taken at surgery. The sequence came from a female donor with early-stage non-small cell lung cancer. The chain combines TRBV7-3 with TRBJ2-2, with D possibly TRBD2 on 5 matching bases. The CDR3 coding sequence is TGTGCCAGCTCGACGGGGAACGGGGAGCTGTTTTTT. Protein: CASSTGNGELFF.